The rows below give T cell receptor beta chains drawn from one sample of a study of shared clonotypes between healthy human individuals. Measured with immunoSEQ multiplex PCR; TCRdb has only the in-frame clones, and not every one. Found here are about 680,000 clones, 72% of them singletons; the top ten hold around 1.8%. The sample taken for sequencing was memory CD4+ T cells sorted from blood. The receptors stem from a woman aged 25 to 39 in good health. CDR3s include the opening cysteine and the closing phenylalanine or tryptophan. The D gene is left open where the match is weak. Size tells how often a clone was seen (once, few, many) or the class of an expanded clone, and some rows leave it out.

>TRBV5-1|TRBJ2-7|TRBD2|.
CASSQAGLGYEQYF
TGCGCCAGCAGTCAAGCGGGATTAGGATACGAGCAGTACTTC
>TRBV18|TRBJ2-5|.|.
CASSLQGGETQYF
TGTGCCAGCTCCCTACAGGGCGGTGAGACCCAGTACTTC
>TRBV5-1|TRBJ2-7|TRBD2|.
CASSPSGGPRSEQYF
TGCGCCAGCAGCCCGAGCGGGGGGCCCCGCAGTGAGCAGTACTTC
>TRBV15|TRBJ1-5|TRBD1|.
CATSTPDRVNQPQHF
TGTGCCACCAGCACCCCGGACAGGGTCAATCAGCCCCAGCATTTT
>TRBV6-1|TRBJ2-1|TRBD2|.
CASSASGREHNEQFF
TGTGCCAGCAGTGCTAGCGGGAGGGAACACAATGAGCAGTTCTTC
>TRBV18|TRBJ2-7|.|.
CASSMRGARLSYEQYF
TGTGCCAGCTCCATGAGGGGGGCAAGATTGTCCTACGAGCAGTACTTC
>TRBV5-1|TRBJ2-3|TRBD2|.
CASSLGGGRAVDTQYF
TGCGCCAGCAGCTTGGGGGGCGGGAGGGCCGTGGATACGCAGTATTTT
>TRBV10-2|TRBJ2-7|.|.
CASSEQTGLREQYF
TGCGCCAGCAGTGAGCAGACGGGGCTTCGCGAGCAGTACTTC
>TRBV5-4|TRBJ1-2|.|many
CASSFYGESTNYGYTF
TGTGCCAGCAGCTTCTATGGCGAATCTACTAACTATGGCTACACCTTC
>TRBV19|TRBJ2-1|TRBD2|.
CASSIVFRGLAGGPRNEQFF
TGTGCCAGTAGTATAGTATTTCGGGGGCTAGCGGGAGGGCCCCGCAATGAGCAGTTCTTC
>TRBV9|TRBJ1-2|TRBD1|.
CASSEGASLIRYTF
TGTGCCAGCAGCGAGGGGGCATCGCTTATTCGCTACACCTTC
>TRBV11-3|TRBJ1-6|.|.
CASSRTPWDSPLHF
TGTGCCAGCAGCCGGACCCCCTGGGATTCACCCCTCCACTTT
>TRBV6-5|TRBJ2-3|TRBD2|.
CASSYSSGRAIDTQYF
TGTGCCAGCAGTTACTCAAGCGGGAGGGCCATAGATACGCAGTATTTT
>TRBV28|TRBJ2-7|.|.
CASSLSGSFYEQYF
TGTGCCAGCAGTTTATCCGGCAGCTTCTACGAGCAGTACTTC
>TRBV7-9|TRBJ1-4|.|.
CASSLFGGEKLFF
TGTGCCAGCAGCCTTTTTGGAGGTGAAAAACTGTTTTTT
>TRBV6-5|TRBJ2-7|.|.
CASSFDTSYEQYF
TGTGCCAGCAGTTTCGACACCTCCTACGAGCAGTACTTC
>TRBV6-1|TRBJ1-1|TRBD1|.
CASGPQGRNTEAFF
TGTGCCAGCGGCCCACAGGGGAGGAACACTGAAGCTTTCTTT
>TRBV2|TRBJ1-2|TRBD1|.
CASSRQGTGGYGYTF
TGTGCCAGCAGTCGACAGGGGACCGGTGGCTATGGCTACACCTTC
>TRBV14|TRBJ2-7|TRBD1|.
CASSQEGTGGAKQYF
TGTGCCAGCAGCCAAGAGGGGACAGGGGGCGCGAAGCAGTACTTC
>TRBV7-9|TRBJ2-7|.|.
CASTPGRDPSYEQYF
TGTGCCAGCACCCCTGGGCGGGATCCTTCCTACGAGCAGTACTTC
>TRBV5-1|TRBJ1-4|TRBD1|.
CASSTGGDNEKLFF
TGCGCCAGCAGTACAGGGGGGGATAATGAAAAACTGTTTTTT
>TRBV28|TRBJ2-4|.|once
CASSLGGGPKNIQYF
TGTGCCAGCAGTTTAGGAGGGGGCCCCAAAAACATTCAGTACTTC
>TRBV27|TRBJ1-5|.|few
CASSLIYGSGNQPQHF
TGTGCCAGCAGTTTAATTTACGGTTCGGGGAATCAGCCCCAGCATTTT
>TRBV25-1|TRBJ1-1|.|.
CASSYGGARNTEAFF
TGTGCCAGCAGTTACGGGGGGGCTCGAAACACTGAAGCTTTCTTT
>TRBV18|TRBJ2-7|.|.
CASSPPAPPWEQYF
TGTGCCAGCTCACCACCGGCTCCCCCTTGGGAGCAGTACTTC
>TRBV5-1|TRBJ2-5|.|.
CASSVMGGETQYF
TGCGCCAGCAGCGTCATGGGGGGAGAGACCCAGTACTTC
>TRBV4-2|TRBJ1-1|.|.
CASSLGRDPSKAFF
TGTGCCAGCAGCTTGGGGAGGGACCCCTCTAAAGCTTTCTTT
>TRBV5-4|TRBJ2-6|.|.
CASSAAQGRYAGANVLTF
TGTGCCAGCAGCGCAGCACAGGGTCGCTATGCTGGGGCCAACGTCCTGACTTTC
>TRBV5-1|TRBJ2-7|.|.
CASSLVPDTSYEQYF
TGCGCCAGCAGCTTGGTTCCGGATACTAGCTACGAGCAGTACTTC
>TRBV4-1|TRBJ2-4|.|.
CASKTSKARTDKNIQYF
TGCGCCAGCAAGACAAGTAAGGCGCGAACAGACAAAAACATTCAGTACTTC
>TRBV27|TRBJ2-1|.|.
CASSFGQKNNEQFF
TGTGCCAGCAGTTTTGGACAGAAAAACAATGAGCAGTTCTTC
>TRBV7-6|TRBJ2-5|TRBD2|.
CASSLVLAGGGQETQYF
TGTGCCAGCAGCTTAGTTCTAGCGGGAGGGGGTCAAGAGACCCAGTACTTC
>TRBV2|TRBJ1-3|.|.
CASSDWYSGNTIYF
TGTGCCAGCAGTGACTGGTACTCTGGAAACACCATATATTTT
>TRBV19|TRBJ2-7|.|.
CASSIKLMAYEQYF
TGTGCCAGTAGTATCAAGCTAATGGCCTACGAGCAGTACTTC
>TRBV6-6|TRBJ1-2|.|.
CASSYSTLTEMGYTF
TGTGCCAGCAGTTACTCGACCCTGACAGAAATGGGCTACACCTTC
>TRBV5-1|TRBJ2-2|TRBD2|.
CASSFGTSVQNTGELFF
TGCGCCAGCAGCTTCGGGACTAGCGTTCAGAACACCGGGGAGCTGTTTTTT
>TRBV7-3|TRBJ2-1|.|.
CASSSHRVDEQFF
TGTGCCAGCAGCTCCCACAGGGTCGATGAGCAGTTCTTC
>TRBV6-5|TRBJ1-5|TRBD1|once
CASSRQGTDQPQHF
TGTGCCAGCAGCCGACAGGGGACTGATCAGCCCCAGCATTTT
>TRBV7-9|TRBJ2-7|.|.
CASSLSLGEQYF
TGTGCCAGCAGCTTATCTCTGGGCGAGCAGTACTTC
>TRBV25-1|TRBJ2-3|.|.
CASSEKNVVDQDTQYF
TGTGCCAGCAGTGAAAAAAACGTTGTGGACCAAGATACGCAGTATTTT
>TRBV10-2|TRBJ2-4|.|few
CASSPGYLAKNIQYF
TGCGCCAGCAGTCCTGGTTATCTAGCCAAAAACATTCAGTACTTC
>TRBV19|TRBJ1-1|TRBD1|.
CASHGGQGLIGTEAFF
TGTGCCAGTCATGGGGGACAGGGGTTAATCGGGACTGAAGCTTTCTTT